These 21 T cell receptor beta chains originate from one sample sequenced in a study of blood T cells in healthy people across ages. Using a J-beta primer mix together with a sample-barcoded 5' primer, a second PCR was run for roughly 6 to 12 cycles. TCRdb re-called the 5' RACE reads through MiXCR, storing one row per CDR3 protein. Counted here are roughly 1.7 million distinct CDR3 sequences, approximately 32% occurring once; the ten biggest clones make up roughly 10%. The sample comprised blood. The receptors were gathered from a woman aged 25 to 39 in good health.

The sample holds a few counts of this clonotype. This chain joins TRBV7-9 and TRBJ2-1, with 10 bases aligning to TRBD1. Germline trimming cut 6 bases from V and 4 bases from J; bases unmatched to any gene: 12. Germline CDR1 SEHNR, CDR2 FQNEAQ (reference sequence). The CDR3 totals 17 residues. CDR3 bases: TGTGCCAGCAGTCATAACCGGGACAGGGGTAATTACAATGAGCAGTTCTTC. Translating gives CASSHNRDRGNYNEQFF.

The chain employs TRBV30 and TRBJ1-6; no reliable D call. Per the germline V gene, CDR1 is GTSNPN and CDR2 is SVGIG (reference sequence). The CDR3 extends over 11 amino acids. Trimming removed 5 bases at V and 7 bases at J, with 6 bases between. The CDR3 nucleotides are TGTGCCTGGGGGAGGAATTCACCCCTCCACTTT. This gives the protein CAWGRNSPLHF.

This clonotype was seen a handful of times. The gene calls are TRBV6-5 and TRBJ2-5, with 7 positions matching TRBD2. Looked up from germline, CDR1 is MNHEY and CDR2 is SVGAGI. This CDR3 contains 12 residues. The J segment lost 5 bases and the V segment lost 7 bases, leaving 4 bases of the junction unmatched. CDR3 amino acids: CASKRGGETQYF. The CDR3, as DNA: TGTGCCAGCAAGAGGGGAGGGGAGACCCAGTACTTC.

A few counts support this clonotype. The rearrangement links TRBV4-2 to TRBJ2-3; TRBD2 aligns across 12 bases. The J segment lost 0 bases and the V segment lost 3 bases, leaving 1 base of the junction unmatched. The CDR3 is 16 amino acids. CDR1 LGHNA and CDR2 YNFKEQ come from the germline V gene. The CDR3 DNA reads as TGTGCCAGCAGCCACCTAGCGGGGGGGAGCACAGATACGCAGTATTTT. Its translation is CASSHLAGGSTDTQYF.

This rearrangement joins TRBV4-2 to TRBJ1-3, with a possible D match to TRBD1 (5 bases). The germline V gene has CDR1 LGHNA and CDR2 YNFKEQ. Trimming pared 1 base from V and 2 bases from J, leaving 9 bases between. This CDR3 comprises 15 residues. In nucleotides, the CDR3 is TGTGCCAGCAGCCAAGGGGACCTGGCTGGAAACACCATATATTTT. This codes for CASSQGDLAGNTIYF.

This clonotype showed up just a few times. The CDR3 sequence is CASSKSGRTDTQYF. Here the CDR3 DNA reads TGTGCCAGCAGCAAAAGTGGTCGCACAGATACGCAGTATTTT. The chain uses TRBV21-1 and TRBJ2-3. TRBV21-1 is termed a pseudogene. The CDR3 runs 14 residues.

V gene TRBV7-9 combines with J gene TRBJ2-3; no clear D. CDR1 and CDR2 (germline): SEHNR, FQNEAQ (reference sequence). The CDR3 runs to 13 residues. V dropped 3 bases and J dropped 5 bases, with 9 bases sitting between them. CDR3 in DNA: TGTGCCAGCAGCTTGGTCGGATTAGATACGCAGTATTTT. Its translation: CASSLVGLDTQYF.

This clonotype has only a few counts. The rearrangement uses TRBV9 and TRBJ1-2; perhaps TRBD1 as D (6 bases). The CDR3 sequence is 17 residues long. CDR1 is SGDLS, CDR2 YYNGEE, per germline. V was trimmed by 0 bases and J by 0 bases, leaving 15 bases between them. CDR3 sequence reads: CASSVGGTQLANYGYTF. CDR3 DNA: TGTGCCAGCAGCGTAGGTGGGACACAGTTAGCTAACTATGGCTACACCTTC. Drawing the rest from reference TRBV9 and TRBJ1-2, the complete variable domain is DSGVTQTPKHLITATGQRVTLRCSPRSGDLSVYWYQQSLDQGLQFLIQYYNGEERAKGNILERFSAQQFPDLHSELNLSSLELGDSALYFCASSVGGTQLANYGYTFGSGTRLTVV.

This clonotype occurred a few times. V is TRBV10-3 and J is TRBJ1-5; weak D call: TRBD1 (5 bases). The V end was cut by 0 bases, the J end by 4 bases, with 13 bases between. This CDR3 spans 16 amino acids. Per germline, CDR1 ENHRY and CDR2 SYGVKD. The CDR3 sequence is CAISESSLGANQPQHF. The CDR3 DNA sequence: TGTGCCATCAGTGAGTCTAGTTTAGGGGCGAATCAGCCCCAGCATTTT.

This clonotype occurred a few times. This chain uses TRBV10-3 with TRBJ1-1; D is possibly TRBD1 (6 bases). The CDR3 spans 16 residues. The ends were cut back, 3 bases at V and 2 bases at J, with 16 bases in the middle. CDR1 and CDR2 from the germline V gene are ENHRY and SYGVKD. CDR3: CAISDSTGNGNTEAFF. The CDR3 nucleotides read TGTGCCATCAGTGACTCGACAGGTAATGGCAACACTGAAGCTTTCTTT.

The rearrangement links TRBV5-1 to TRBJ1-1, with D maybe TRBD1 (6 bases). Between the trimmed V and J ends, which lost 0 bases and 4 bases, there was a span of 19 bases. CDR3 size: 17 residues. Per the germline V gene, CDR1 is SGHRS and CDR2 is YFSETQ. CDR3 residues: CASSLANRESQGTEAFF. DNA of the CDR3: TGCGCCAGCAGCTTGGCCAACAGGGAATCCCAAGGCACTGAAGCTTTCTTT.

The chain carries TRBV20-1 and TRBJ2-7; 10 bases match TRBD2. The CDR3 contains 16 residues. Losses at the gene ends were 1 base for V and 4 bases for J; bases not matched to a gene: 10. Germline V gene data show CDR1 as DFQATT and CDR2 as SNEGSKA (reference sequence). Here the CDR3 DNA reads TGCAGTGCTAGAGGAGGCCTAGCGGGAGTATGGTACGAGCAGTACTTC. It is translated as CSARGGLAGVWYEQYF.

The chain combines TRBV27 with TRBJ2-1, with 11 bases aligning to TRBD2. Trimming cost V 5 bases and J 6 bases; bases outside gene matches: 6. CDR1 is MNHEY, CDR2 SMNVEV, per germline (reference sequence). The CDR3 has 15 amino acids. In DNA, the CDR3 is TGTGCCAGCAGTCAACTAGCGGGGGCTCTCAATGAGCAGTTCTTC. This gives the protein CASSQLAGALNEQFF.

This clonotype was counted between two and nine times. This rearrangement joins TRBV29-1 to TRBJ2-1; D could derive from TRBD1 or TRBD2 (6 bases each). The V and J ends lost 1 base and 4 bases respectively, with 20 bases between them. The germline gives CDR1 SQVTM, CDR2 ANQGSEA. CDR3 length equals 17 residues. CDR3 region: CSVEGGLVGGIYNEQFF. The CDR3 DNA follows: TGCAGCGTTGAAGGGGGGCTTGTTGGCGGGATATACAATGAGCAGTTCTTC.

The J gene is TRBJ2-7, the V gene TRBV6-2 or TRBV6-3, with 9 nucleotides matching TRBD1. Germline V gene sequence: CDR1 MNHEY, CDR2 SVGEGT. V was clipped by 0 bases and J by 5 bases; unmatched bases: 8. The CDR3 loop spans 16 amino acids. In nucleotides, the CDR3 is TGTGCCAGCAGTTACTCGAGAGGGACAGGGAGGAACGAGCAGTACTTC. Protein sequence: CASSYSRGTGRNEQYF.

This clonotype was seen a few times. J is TRBJ2-5 and V is TRBV5-1; maybe TRBD2 (6 bases). Deletions cut 2 bases from V and 5 bases from J, with 16 bases between. The CDR3 spans 15 residues. CDR1 is SGHRS, CDR2 YFSETQ, per germline. The CDR3 DNA is TGCGCCAGCAGCTTTCGGAGGGGCACCACGGAGACCCAGTACTTC. Its protein product is CASSFRRGTTETQYF. Combining the CDR3 with reference TRBV5-1 and TRBJ2-5 gives the whole variable domain KAGVTQTPRYLIKTRGQQVTLSCSPISGHRSVSWYQQTPGQGLQFLFEYFSETQRNKGNFPGRFSGRQFSNSRSEMNVSTLELGDSALYLCASSFRRGTTETQYFGPGTRLLVL.

In nucleotides, the CDR3 is TGTGCCAGCAGCCAGGTAATACTAGCGGACCAAGAGACCCAGTACTTC. This sequence encodes CASSQVILADQETQYF. The genes are TRBV3-1 and TRBJ2-5, with TRBD2 matching over 8 bases. Losses at the gene ends were 3 bases for V and 0 bases for J; bases not matched to a gene: 6. The CDR3 is made up of 16 amino acids. From germline, CDR1 is LGHDT and CDR2 YNNKEL (reference sequence).

At least ten counts were recorded for this clonotype. The rearrangement joins TRBV20-1 to TRBJ2-7, with TRBD1 matching 8 bases. The V gene's germline CDR1 is DFQATT and CDR2 SNEGSKA (reference sequence). This CDR3 is 13 amino acids long. After removal of 1 base from V and 7 bases from J, the junction contained 6 bases not matched to a gene. The CDR3 bases are TGCAGTGCTAGAGTACAGGGGGTGGGTGAGCAGTACTTC. Residues: CSARVQGVGEQYF.

This clonotype occurred once. The chain is built from TRBV20-1 and TRBJ2-5, with 12 positions matching TRBD2. The junction had 5 bases not matched to a gene; V was cut back by 6 bases and J by 3 bases. In germline, CDR1 is DFQATT, CDR2 SNEGSKA (reference sequence). The CDR3 is made up of 14 amino acids. The CDR3 is CSAILAGGKETQYF. Here the CDR3 DNA reads TGCAGTGCCATACTAGCGGGGGGTAAAGAGACCCAGTACTTC.

The rearrangement uses TRBV10-3 and TRBJ2-7; D is unresolved. The CDR3 length is 16 residues. V lost 2 bases and J lost 0, with 14 bases in between. In germline, CDR1 is ENHRY, CDR2 SYGVKD. This CDR3 is CAISEPTVDDSYEQYF. CDR3 bases: TGTGCCATCAGTGAGCCGACGGTCGATGACTCCTACGAGCAGTACTTC.

This chain links TRBV5-6 with TRBJ1-1; D ambiguous. CDR3 length: 15 residues. Trimming stripped 1 base from V and 4 bases from J, with 14 bases between. Germline V gene sequence: CDR1 SGHDT, CDR2 YYEEEE. CDR3 loop: CASSLRSTGTTEAFF. DNA of the CDR3: TGTGCCAGCAGCTTGAGGTCCACGGGTACCACTGAAGCTTTCTTT.